One sample yielded the 5 T cell receptor beta chains listed below, sequenced in a study of blood T cell repertoires in COVID-19 (TCRdb year 2020). Libraries were prepared through the immunoSEQ multiplex PCR assay. Drawn from immuneACCESS, this table holds only the in-frame rearrangements with V and J called that TCRdb kept. Clones are partly lost; checked studies trace under half to an unresolved V gene and leave the rest unexplained. For this sample the table gives around 170,000 clones, of which 84% were detected only once. Of the sample, approximately 12% falls within the top ten clones. Sequencing was carried out using PBMCs or T cells enriched from blood (not recorded which). These receptors were taken from a man in his forties or fifties who had recovered from COVID-19.

The CDR3, as DNA: TGCAGCGTCTCTCGGGGAGGCACTGAAGCTTTCTTT. Translated, it gives CSVSRGGTEAFF. This rearrangement joins TRBV29-1 to TRBJ1-1; D ambiguous. Germline CDR1 reads SQVTM; CDR2 reads ANQGSEA. V was pared by 6 bases and J by 4 bases, with 12 bases between. CDR3 length equals 12 residues.

The CDR3 bases are TGTGCCAGCACCTCAGACAGGATGGGTTCACCCCTCCACTTT. This encodes CASTSDRMGSPLHF. The V call is TRBV6-5, the J call TRBJ1-6, with a weak D call TRBD1 (6 bases). Germline CDR1 and CDR2: MNHEY and SVGAGI. Trimming shortened V by 7 bases and J by 9 bases, and 16 bases separated the two germline ends. This CDR3 is 14 amino acids long.

J is TRBJ1-1 and V is TRBV9; D remains ambiguous. This CDR3 has 14 amino acids. Trimming stripped 0 bases from V and 6 bases from J, with 12 bases between. The germline V gene has CDR1 SGDLS and CDR2 YYNGEE. The CDR3, as DNA: TGTGCCAGCAGCGTAGGCGGGAATGGCGCTGAAGCTTTCTTT. Amino acids: CASSVGGNGAEAFF.

The chain couples TRBV14 to TRBJ1-1; 7 bases align to TRBD1. The germline V gene encodes CDR1 SGHDN and CDR2 FVKESK. V was clipped by 1 base and J by 0 bases; unmatched bases: 8. CDR3 length: 17 residues. DNA of the CDR3: TGTGCCAGCAGCCAAGTCGGCAGGGGGTTAATGAACACTGAAGCTTTCTTT. Translated: CASSQVGRGLMNTEAFF.

This chain links TRBV6-5 with TRBJ1-3; D uncertain. The CDR3 loop spans 11 amino acids. The ends were cut back, 10 bases at V and 4 bases at J, with 8 bases in the middle. Germline V gives CDR1 MNHEY, CDR2 SVGAGI. This CDR3 is CATRRGNTIYF. The CDR3 bases are TGTGCCACGCGGAGGGGAAACACCATATATTTT.